The clone carrying this T cell receptor beta chain was observed once. The antigen is not known. The sample is drawn from a study of shared clonotypes between healthy human individuals. Study-wide findings and caveats: A handful of donors showed sharing of approximately 5% of naive CD4 clonotypes. In general, naive subsets displayed greater estimated richness than memory subsets did.

V was pared by 5 bases and J by 4 bases, with 3 bases between. The CDR3 is 10 amino acids. Germline CDR1 and CDR2: MDHEN and SYDVKM. The study separated CD4+ cells into CD45RA+ naive and CD45RA-negative memory subsets. The assay used deep level. Some clones are missing from TCRdb's copy, which holds only in-frame ones; the method was immunoSEQ multiplex PCR. Of 1.4 million to 1.5 million clones in the sample, more than 95% were seen once. Sequencing used naive CD4+ T cells sorted from blood. Subset noted: CD45RA+ positively selected. This receptor was identified in a man younger than 40 in good health. The gene calls are TRBV28 and TRBJ2-7, with no clear D. CDR3: CASSAYEQYF. CDR3 DNA sequence: TGTGCCAGCAGTGCGTACGAGCAGTACTTC.